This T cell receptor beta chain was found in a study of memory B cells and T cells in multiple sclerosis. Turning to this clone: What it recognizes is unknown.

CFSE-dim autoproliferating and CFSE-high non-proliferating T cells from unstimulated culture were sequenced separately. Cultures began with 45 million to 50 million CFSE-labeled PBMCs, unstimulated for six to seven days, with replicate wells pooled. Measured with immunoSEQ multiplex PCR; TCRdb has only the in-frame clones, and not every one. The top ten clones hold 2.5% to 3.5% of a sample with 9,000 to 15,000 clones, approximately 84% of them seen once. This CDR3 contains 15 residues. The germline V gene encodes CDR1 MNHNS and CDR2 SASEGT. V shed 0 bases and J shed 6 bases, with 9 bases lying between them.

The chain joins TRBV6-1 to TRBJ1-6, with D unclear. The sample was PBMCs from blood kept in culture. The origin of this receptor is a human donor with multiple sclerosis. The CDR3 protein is CASSEALTLNSPLHF. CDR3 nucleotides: TGTGCCAGCAGTGAAGCCCTCACCCTTAATTCACCCCTCCACTTT.